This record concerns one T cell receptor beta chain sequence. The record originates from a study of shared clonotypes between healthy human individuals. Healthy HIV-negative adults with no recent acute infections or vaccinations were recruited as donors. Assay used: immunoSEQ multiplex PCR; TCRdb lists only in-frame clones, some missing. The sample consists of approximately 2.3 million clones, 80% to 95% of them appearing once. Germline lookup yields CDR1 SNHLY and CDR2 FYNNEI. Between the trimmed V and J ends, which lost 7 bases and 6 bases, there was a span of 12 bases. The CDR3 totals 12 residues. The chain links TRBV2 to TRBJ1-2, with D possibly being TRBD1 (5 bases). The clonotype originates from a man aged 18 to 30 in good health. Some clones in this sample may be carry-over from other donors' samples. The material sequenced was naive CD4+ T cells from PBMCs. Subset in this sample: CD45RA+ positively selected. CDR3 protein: CASTRGTHGYTF. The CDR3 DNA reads TGTGCCAGCACCCGGGGCACCCATGGCTACACCTTC.